Below, 15 T cell receptor beta chains from the same sample are listed, as sequenced in a study of T cell responses to AZD1222 COVID-19 vaccine. This table comes from immunoSEQ multiplex PCR, and its TCRdb copy is limited to in-frame clones, with some not included. The sample includes about 73,000 clones, roughly 88% of them seen just once. This specimen consisted of peripheral blood, obtained 28 days after the second AZD1222 dose. The receptors come from an adult who received the AZD1222 COVID-19 vaccine.

The V gene is TRBV5-1, the J gene TRBJ2-5; 8 bases fit TRBD2. The V segment lost 7 bases and the J segment 1 base; nucleotides outside the gene matches: 9. This CDR3 contains 15 residues. Looked up from germline, CDR1 is SGHRS and CDR2 is YFSETQ. Here the CDR3 reads CASALRGAPQETQYF. Written as DNA, the CDR3 is TGCGCCAGCGCATTGCGGGGGGCCCCCCAAGAGACCCAGTACTTC.

The chain is built from TRBV27 and TRBJ2-7, with 8 bases identical to TRBD2. The length of the CDR3 is 15 residues. Per the germline V gene, CDR1 is MNHEY and CDR2 is SMNVEV (reference sequence). V lost 6 bases to trimming and J lost 3 bases; unmatched junction nucleotides: 10. CDR3 nucleotides: TGTGCCAGCAGCCCCCGGGCGGGGGGTAACTACGAGCAGTACTTC. Its translation: CASSPRAGGNYEQYF.

The V and J genes are TRBV19 and TRBJ2-7; D call uncertain. The germline CDR1 and CDR2 sequences are LNHDA and SQIVND (reference sequence). The CDR3 length is 14 residues. Deletions cut 0 bases from V and 7 bases from J, with 13 bases between. For the CDR3, the DNA is TGTGCCAGTAGTATAGACAGGAAGCTTGGTGAGCAGTACTTC. It yields the protein CASSIDRKLGEQYF.

The rearrangement links TRBV28 to TRBJ2-4; TRBD1 matches at 10 bases. The CDR3 runs to 15 residues. CDR1 is MDHEN and CDR2 is SYDVKM in the germline V gene. With 6 bases clipped from V and 8 bases from J, the junction kept 10 bases outside the gene matches. The CDR3 DNA reads TGTGCCAGCAGCTCTTGGGACAGGGGAGGGGACATTCAGTACTTC. Translated: CASSSWDRGGDIQYF. The entire variable domain, with the rest obtained from reference TRBV28 and TRBJ2-4, is as follows: DVKVTQSSRYLVKRTGEKVFLECVQDMDHENMFWYRQDPGLGLRLIYFSYDVKMKEKGDIPEGYSVSREKKERFSLILESASTNQTSMYLCASSSWDRGGDIQYFGAGTRLSVL.

The chain links TRBV9 to TRBJ2-7, with TRBD2 matching over 9 bases. Germline values: CDR1 SGDLS, CDR2 YYNGEE. The length of the CDR3 is 16 residues. V lost 2 bases, J lost 7 bases, and 13 bases stayed unmatched. The CDR3: CASSVRGAGGPGEQYF. CDR3 bases: TGTGCCAGCAGCGTCCGGGGAGCGGGGGGCCCGGGGGAGCAGTACTTC.

The J gene is TRBJ2-1, the V gene TRBV28; no definite D call. Germline-derived CDR1 and CDR2 are MDHEN and SYDVKM. CDR3 size: 13 residues. With 4 bases removed from V and 6 bases from J, the gap between germline ends came to 10 bases. The CDR3 is CASSSTVINEQFF. The CDR3 DNA reads TGTGCCAGCAGTTCCACAGTGATCAATGAGCAGTTCTTC.

The rearrangement joins TRBV7-8 to TRBJ1-3, with D uncertain. V lost 4 bases and J 0 bases, leaving 7 bases between the germline ends. There are 14 residues in the CDR3. Germline CDR1 reads SGHVS; CDR2 reads FQNEAQ. The CDR3 region has the DNA TGTGCCAGCAGCTCCAAATCCTCTGGAAACACCATATATTTT. This encodes CASSSKSSGNTIYF.

This clone appeared once. The chain recombines TRBV6-5 with TRBJ2-7; D might be TRBD1 (6 bases). V gave up 0 bases and J gave up 5 bases, with 11 bases separating them. Looked up from germline, CDR1 is MNHEY and CDR2 is SVGAGI. The CDR3 sequence is 14 residues long. Written as DNA, the CDR3 is TGTGCCAGCAGTTACTCCGGCAGGGGAAACGAGCAGTACTTC. Its protein is CASSYSGRGNEQYF.

This clone showed up just a few times. This chain connects TRBV4-1 to TRBJ2-2; no firm D call. CDR1 and CDR2 from the germline V gene are MGHRA and YSYEKL. The CDR3 sequence is 15 residues long. Trimming left V 0 bases short and J 5 bases short, with 10 bases between. The CDR3 DNA follows: TGCGCCAGCAGCCAAGACCCCGCAGGAACCGGGGAGCTGTTTTTT. This encodes CASSQDPAGTGELFF.

V and J are TRBV10-3 and TRBJ1-1; D call uncertain. The ends were cut back, 3 bases at V and 2 bases at J, with 10 bases in the middle. The germline CDR1 and CDR2 sequences are ENHRY and SYGVKD. The length of the CDR3 is 14 residues. For the CDR3, the DNA is TGTGCCATCAGTGATGTCGGACTTAACACTGAAGCTTTCTTT. Protein: CAISDVGLNTEAFF.

The chain joins TRBV27 to TRBJ1-2; 12 nucleotides agree with TRBD1. The CDR3 runs to 17 residues. V shed 1 base, J shed 3 bases, and the junction held 6 bases outside the gene matches. The germline V gene encodes CDR1 MNHEY and CDR2 SMNVEV (reference sequence). The CDR3 sequence: CASSLYPGQGAYYGYTF. As DNA, the CDR3 is TGTGCCAGCAGTTTATACCCGGGACAGGGGGCTTACTATGGCTACACCTTC.

The genes are TRBV5-1 and TRBJ1-5, with TRBD1 matching 7 bases. Losses at the gene ends were 4 bases for V and 3 bases for J; bases not matched to a gene: 10. The germline gives CDR1 SGHRS, CDR2 YFSETQ. This CDR3 region has 16 residues. In DNA, the CDR3 is TGCGCCAGCAGCCAGGGCACCGGACAGGACAATCAGCCCCAGCATTTT. Translation gives CASSQGTGQDNQPQHF.

The chain uses TRBV12-3 or TRBV12-4 and TRBJ2-5; TRBD1 might be the D (6 bases). V was pared by 5 bases and J by 5 bases, with 12 bases between. CDR3 length: 13 residues. CDR3 DNA sequence: TGTGCCAGCAGTACACAGGGAAGGGAGACCCAGTACTTC. Protein product: CASSTQGRETQYF.

The chain combines TRBV6-4 with TRBJ1-1; D perhaps matches TRBD1 (6 bases). CDR1 and CDR2 (germline): MRHNA, SNTAGT. The CDR3 loop spans 14 amino acids. The ends were cut back, 5 bases at V and 1 base at J, with 11 bases in the middle. CDR3 nucleotides: TGTGCCAGCAGTCACAGGGTTGGGAACACTGAAGCTTTCTTT. It yields the protein CASSHRVGNTEAFF.

This clone was recorded a few times. The V call is TRBV7-2, the J call TRBJ2-2, with unresolved D. CDR1 is SGHTA and CDR2 is FQGNSA in the germline V gene. The CDR3 spans 12 residues. Trimming left V 4 bases short and J 8 bases short, with 8 bases between. The CDR3 protein is CASSSSVGELFF. The CDR3 DNA reads TGTGCCAGCAGCTCGTCGGTGGGGGAGCTGTTTTTT. Together with reference TRBV7-2 and TRBJ2-2, the CDR3 gives the full variable domain: GAGVSQSPSNKVTEKGKDVELRCDPISGHTALYWYRQSLGQGLEFLIYFQGNSAPDKSGLPSDRFSAERTGGSVSTLTIQRTQQEDSAVYLCASSSSVGELFFGEGSRLTVL.